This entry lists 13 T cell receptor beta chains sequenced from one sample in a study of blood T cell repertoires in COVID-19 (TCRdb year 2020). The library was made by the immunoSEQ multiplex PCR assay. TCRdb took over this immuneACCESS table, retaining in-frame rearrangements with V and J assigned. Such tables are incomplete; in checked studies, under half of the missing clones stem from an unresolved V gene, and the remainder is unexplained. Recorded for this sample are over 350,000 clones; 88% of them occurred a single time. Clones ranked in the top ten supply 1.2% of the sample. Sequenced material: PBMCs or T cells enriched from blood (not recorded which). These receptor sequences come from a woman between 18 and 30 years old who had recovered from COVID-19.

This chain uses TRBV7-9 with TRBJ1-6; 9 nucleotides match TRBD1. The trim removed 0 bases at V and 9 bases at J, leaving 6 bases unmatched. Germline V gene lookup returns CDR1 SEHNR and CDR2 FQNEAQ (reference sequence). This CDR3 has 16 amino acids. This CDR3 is CASSLARGQGPSPLHF. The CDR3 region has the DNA TGTGCCAGCAGCTTAGCGCGGGGACAGGGACCTTCACCCCTCCACTTT.

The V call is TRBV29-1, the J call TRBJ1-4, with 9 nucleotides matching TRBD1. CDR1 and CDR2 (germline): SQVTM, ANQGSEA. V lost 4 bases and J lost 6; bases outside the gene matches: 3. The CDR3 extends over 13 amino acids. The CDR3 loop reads CSVGRDRDEKLFF. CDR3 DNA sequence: TGCAGCGTTGGTAGGGACAGGGATGAAAAACTGTTTTTT.

The CDR3 sequence: CASSPSPRGVRLSGANVLTF. The CDR3 DNA sequence: TGTGCCAGCAGTCCTTCCCCCCGGGGGGTCCGGCTCTCTGGGGCCAACGTCCTGACTTTC. The genes are TRBV27 and TRBJ2-6; 7 bases align to TRBD2. The CDR3 spans 20 residues. V was pared by 5 bases and J by 0 bases, with 16 bases of the junction left unmatched. The germline CDR1 and CDR2 sequences are MNHEY and SMNVEV (reference sequence).

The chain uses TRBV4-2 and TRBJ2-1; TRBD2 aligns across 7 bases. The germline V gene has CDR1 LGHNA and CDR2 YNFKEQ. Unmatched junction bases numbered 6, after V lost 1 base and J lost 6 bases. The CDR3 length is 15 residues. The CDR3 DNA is TGTGCCAGCAGCCAAGCCGCGGGGGAATTCAATGAGCAGTTCTTC. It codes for CASSQAAGEFNEQFF.

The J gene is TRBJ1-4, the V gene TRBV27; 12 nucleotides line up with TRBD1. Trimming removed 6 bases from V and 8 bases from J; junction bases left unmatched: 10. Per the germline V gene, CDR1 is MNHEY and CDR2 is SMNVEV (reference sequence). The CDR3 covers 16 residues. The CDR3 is CASSREGQGAKEKLFF. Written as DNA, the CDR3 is TGTGCCAGCAGCCGGGAGGGACAGGGGGCAAAGGAAAAACTGTTTTTT. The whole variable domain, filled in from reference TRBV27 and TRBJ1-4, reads EAQVTQNPRYLITVTGKKLTVTCSQNMNHEYMSWYRQDPGLGLRQIYYSMNVEVTDKGDVPEGYKVSRKEKRNFPLILESPSPNQTSLYFCASSREGQGAKEKLFFGSGTQLSVL.

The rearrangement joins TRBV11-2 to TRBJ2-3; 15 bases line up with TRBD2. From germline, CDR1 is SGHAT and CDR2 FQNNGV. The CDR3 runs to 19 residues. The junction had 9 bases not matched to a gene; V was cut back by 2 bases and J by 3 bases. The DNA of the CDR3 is TGTGCCAGCAGCTTATCGACCGGGACTAGCGGGGGGAAGACAGATACGCAGTATTTT. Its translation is CASSLSTGTSGGKTDTQYF.

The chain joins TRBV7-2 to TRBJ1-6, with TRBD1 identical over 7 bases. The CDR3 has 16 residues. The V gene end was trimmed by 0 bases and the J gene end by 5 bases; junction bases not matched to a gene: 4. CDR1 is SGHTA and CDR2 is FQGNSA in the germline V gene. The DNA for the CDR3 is TGTGCCAGCAGCTTAGCCCACAGGGGTAATAATTCACCCCTCCACTTT. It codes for CASSLAHRGNNSPLHF.

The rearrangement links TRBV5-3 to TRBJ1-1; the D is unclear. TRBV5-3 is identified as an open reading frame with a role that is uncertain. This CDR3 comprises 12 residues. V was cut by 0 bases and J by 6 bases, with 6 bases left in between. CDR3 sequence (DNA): TGTGCCAGAAGCTTGGACGAGGCTGAAGCTTTCTTT. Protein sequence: CARSLDEAEAFF.

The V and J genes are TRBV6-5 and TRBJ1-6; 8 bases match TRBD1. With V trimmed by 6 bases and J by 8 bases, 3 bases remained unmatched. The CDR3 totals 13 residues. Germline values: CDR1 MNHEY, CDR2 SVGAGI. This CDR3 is CASSSGGHSPLHF. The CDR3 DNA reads TGTGCCAGCAGCTCAGGGGGCCATTCACCCCTCCACTTT.

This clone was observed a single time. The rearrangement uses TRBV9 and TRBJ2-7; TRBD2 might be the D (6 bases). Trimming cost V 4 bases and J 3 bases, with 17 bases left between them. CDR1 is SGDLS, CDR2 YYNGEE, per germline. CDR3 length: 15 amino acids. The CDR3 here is CASSPNTGTLYEQYF. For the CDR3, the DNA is TGTGCCAGCAGCCCAAACACCGGGACTCTCTACGAGCAGTACTTC. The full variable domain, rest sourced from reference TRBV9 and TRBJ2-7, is DSGVTQTPKHLITATGQRVTLRCSPRSGDLSVYWYQQSLDQGLQFLIQYYNGEERAKGNILERFSAQQFPDLHSELNLSSLELGDSALYFCASSPNTGTLYEQYFGPGTRLTVT.

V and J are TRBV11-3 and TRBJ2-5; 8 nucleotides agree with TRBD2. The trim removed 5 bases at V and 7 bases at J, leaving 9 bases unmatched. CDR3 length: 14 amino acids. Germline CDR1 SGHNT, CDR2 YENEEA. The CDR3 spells CASSNSGAAGTQYF. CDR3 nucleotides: TGTGCCAGCAGCAATAGCGGGGCGGCCGGGACCCAGTACTTC.

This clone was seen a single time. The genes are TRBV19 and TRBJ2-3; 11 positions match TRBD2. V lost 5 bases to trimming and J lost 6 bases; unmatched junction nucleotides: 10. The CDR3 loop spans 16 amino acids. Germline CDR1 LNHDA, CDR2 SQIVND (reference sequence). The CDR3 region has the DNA TGTGCCAGTAGTTTTTTTAGCGGGGGGGCCCCCGATACGCAGTATTTT. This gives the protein CASSFFSGGAPDTQYF.

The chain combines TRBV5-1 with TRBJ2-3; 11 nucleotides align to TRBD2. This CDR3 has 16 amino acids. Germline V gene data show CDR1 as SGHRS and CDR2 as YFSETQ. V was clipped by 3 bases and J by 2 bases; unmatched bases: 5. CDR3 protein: CASSWGTSGNTDTQYF. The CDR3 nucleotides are TGCGCCAGCAGCTGGGGGACTAGCGGAAACACAGATACGCAGTATTTT. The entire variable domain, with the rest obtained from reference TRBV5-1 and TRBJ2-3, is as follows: KAGVTQTPRYLIKTRGQQVTLSCSPISGHRSVSWYQQTPGQGLQFLFEYFSETQRNKGNFPGRFSGRQFSNSRSEMNVSTLELGDSALYLCASSWGTSGNTDTQYFGPGTRLTVL.